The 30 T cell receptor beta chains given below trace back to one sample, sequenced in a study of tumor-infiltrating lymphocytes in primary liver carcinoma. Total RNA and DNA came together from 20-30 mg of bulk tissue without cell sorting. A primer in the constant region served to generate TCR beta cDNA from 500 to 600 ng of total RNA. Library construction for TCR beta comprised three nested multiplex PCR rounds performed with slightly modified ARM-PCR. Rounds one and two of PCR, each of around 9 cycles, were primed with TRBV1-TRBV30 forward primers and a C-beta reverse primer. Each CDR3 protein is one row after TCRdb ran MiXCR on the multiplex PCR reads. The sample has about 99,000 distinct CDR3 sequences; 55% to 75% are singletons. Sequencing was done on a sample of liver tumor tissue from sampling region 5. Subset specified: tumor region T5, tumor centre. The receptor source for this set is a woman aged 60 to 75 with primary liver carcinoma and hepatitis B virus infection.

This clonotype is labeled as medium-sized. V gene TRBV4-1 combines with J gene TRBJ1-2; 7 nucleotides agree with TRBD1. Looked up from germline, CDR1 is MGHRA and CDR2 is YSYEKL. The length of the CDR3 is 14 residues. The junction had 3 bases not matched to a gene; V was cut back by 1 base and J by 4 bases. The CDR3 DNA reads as TGCGCCAGCAGCCAAGCAGGGGGATCCTATGGCTACACCTTC. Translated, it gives CASSQAGGSYGYTF.

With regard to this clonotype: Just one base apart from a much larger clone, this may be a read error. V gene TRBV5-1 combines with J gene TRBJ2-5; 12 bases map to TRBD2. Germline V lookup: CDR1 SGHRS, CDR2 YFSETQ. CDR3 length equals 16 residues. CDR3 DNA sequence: TGCGTCAGCAGCCCCGGACTAGCGGGACGGTCAGAGACCCAGTACTTC. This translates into CVSSPGLAGRSETQYF.

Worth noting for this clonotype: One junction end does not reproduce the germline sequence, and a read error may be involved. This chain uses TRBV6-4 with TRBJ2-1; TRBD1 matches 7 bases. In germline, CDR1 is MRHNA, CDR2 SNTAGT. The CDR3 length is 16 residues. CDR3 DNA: TGTGTCAGCAGTGACTCGAGGCAGGGGGACTACAATGAGCAGTTCTTC. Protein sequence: CVSSDSRQGDYNEQFF.

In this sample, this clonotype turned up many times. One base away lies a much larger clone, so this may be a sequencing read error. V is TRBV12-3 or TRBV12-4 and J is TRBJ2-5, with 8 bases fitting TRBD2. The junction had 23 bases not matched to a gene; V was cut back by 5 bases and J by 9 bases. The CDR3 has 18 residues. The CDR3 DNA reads TGTGCCAGCAGTCCCCTTAAAGCGGGGGTCGGGAGAACGGAGTCCCAGTACTTC. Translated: CASSPLKAGVGRTESQYF.

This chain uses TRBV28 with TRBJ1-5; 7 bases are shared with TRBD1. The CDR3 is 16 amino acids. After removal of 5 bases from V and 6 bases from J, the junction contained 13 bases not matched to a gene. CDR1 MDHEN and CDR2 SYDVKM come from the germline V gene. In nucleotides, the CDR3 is TGTGCCAGCAGTCCTGGACAGGAGGCTTATGGTCAGCCCCAGCATTTT. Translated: CASSPGQEAYGQPQHF.

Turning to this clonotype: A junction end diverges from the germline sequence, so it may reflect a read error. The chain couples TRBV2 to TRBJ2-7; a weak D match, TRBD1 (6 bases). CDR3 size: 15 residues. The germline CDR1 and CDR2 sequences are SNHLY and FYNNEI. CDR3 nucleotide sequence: TGTGCCAGCATCCCGGGACATGGGGCGCAAAACGAGCAGTGCTTC. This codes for CASIPGHGAQNEQCF.

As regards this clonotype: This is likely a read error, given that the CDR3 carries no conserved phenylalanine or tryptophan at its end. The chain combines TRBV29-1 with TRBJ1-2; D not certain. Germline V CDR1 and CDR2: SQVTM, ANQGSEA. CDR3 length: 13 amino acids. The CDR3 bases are TGCAGGGCCCCCTCGGCCACTAACTATGGCTACACCCTC. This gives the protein CRAPSATNYGYTL.

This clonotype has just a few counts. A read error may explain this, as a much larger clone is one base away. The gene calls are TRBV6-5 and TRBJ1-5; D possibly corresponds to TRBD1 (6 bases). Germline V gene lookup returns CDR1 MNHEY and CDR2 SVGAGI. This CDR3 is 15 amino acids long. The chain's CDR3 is CASSLRGDGNQSQHF. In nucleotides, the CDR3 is TGTGCCAGCAGCCTTAGGGGGGACGGTAATCAGTCCCAGCATTTT.

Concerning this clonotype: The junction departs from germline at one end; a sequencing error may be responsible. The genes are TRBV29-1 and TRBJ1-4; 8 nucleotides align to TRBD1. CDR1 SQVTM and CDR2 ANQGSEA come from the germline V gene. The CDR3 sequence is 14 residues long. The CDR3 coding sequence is TGCAGCACTGGGCAGGGGGCTGCTTATGAAGAACTGTTTTTT. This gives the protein CSTGQGAAYEELFF.

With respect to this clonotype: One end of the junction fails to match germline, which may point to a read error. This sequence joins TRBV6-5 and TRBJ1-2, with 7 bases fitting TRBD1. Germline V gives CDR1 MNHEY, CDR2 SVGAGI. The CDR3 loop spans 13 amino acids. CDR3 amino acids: CAGSYSQGRGYTF. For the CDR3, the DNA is TGTGCCGGCAGTTACTCACAGGGGCGGGGTTACACCTTC.

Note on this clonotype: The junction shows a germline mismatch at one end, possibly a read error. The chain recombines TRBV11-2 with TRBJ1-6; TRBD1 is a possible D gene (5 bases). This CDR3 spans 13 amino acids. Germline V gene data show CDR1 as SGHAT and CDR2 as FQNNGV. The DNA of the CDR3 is TGTGCCAGCCGCGAGGGGTATAATTCACTCCTCCACTTT. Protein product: CASREGYNSLLHF.

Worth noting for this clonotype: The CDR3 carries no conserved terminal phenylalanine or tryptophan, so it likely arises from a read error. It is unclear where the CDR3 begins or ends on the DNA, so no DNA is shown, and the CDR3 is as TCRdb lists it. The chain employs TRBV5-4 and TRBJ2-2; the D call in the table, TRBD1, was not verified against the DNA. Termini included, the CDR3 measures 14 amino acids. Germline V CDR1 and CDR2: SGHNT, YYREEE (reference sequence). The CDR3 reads CASSLGTSLGELFS.

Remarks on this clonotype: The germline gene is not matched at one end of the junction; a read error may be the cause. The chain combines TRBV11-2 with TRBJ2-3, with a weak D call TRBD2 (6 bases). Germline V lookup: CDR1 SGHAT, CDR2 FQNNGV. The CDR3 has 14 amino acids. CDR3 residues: CVSNTGLPTDTQYF. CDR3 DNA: TGTGTCAGCAACACCGGACTACCCACAGATACGCAGTATTTT.

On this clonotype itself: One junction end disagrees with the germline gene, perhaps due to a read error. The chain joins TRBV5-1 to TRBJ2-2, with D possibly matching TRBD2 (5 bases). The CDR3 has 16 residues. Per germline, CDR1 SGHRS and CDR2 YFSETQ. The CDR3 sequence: CASFSREGLNIGELYF. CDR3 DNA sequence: TGCGCCAGCTTCTCCCGGGAAGGGCTGAACATCGGGGAGCTGTATTTT.

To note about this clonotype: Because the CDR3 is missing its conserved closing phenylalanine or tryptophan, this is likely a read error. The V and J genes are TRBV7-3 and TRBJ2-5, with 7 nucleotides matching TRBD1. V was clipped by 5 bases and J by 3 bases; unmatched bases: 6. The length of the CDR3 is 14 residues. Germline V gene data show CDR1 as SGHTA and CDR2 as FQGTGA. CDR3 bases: TGTGCCAGCAGCCCGACAGGGAGTGAAGAGACCCAGTACTTA. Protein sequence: CASSPTGSEETQYL.

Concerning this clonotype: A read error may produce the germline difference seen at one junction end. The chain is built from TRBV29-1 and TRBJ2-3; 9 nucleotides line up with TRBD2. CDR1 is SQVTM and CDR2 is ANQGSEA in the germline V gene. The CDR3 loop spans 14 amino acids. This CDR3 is CSALTGGRVDMQYF. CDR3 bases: TGCAGCGCCCTGACTGGCGGGAGGGTAGATATGCAGTATTTT.

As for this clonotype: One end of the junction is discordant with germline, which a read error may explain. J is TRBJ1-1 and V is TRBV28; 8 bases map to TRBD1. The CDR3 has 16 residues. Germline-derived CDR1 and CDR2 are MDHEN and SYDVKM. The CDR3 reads CTSSLGRGPSRTEAFF. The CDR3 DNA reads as TGTACCAGCAGTTTAGGCAGGGGGCCCTCGCGCACTGAAGCTTTCTTT.

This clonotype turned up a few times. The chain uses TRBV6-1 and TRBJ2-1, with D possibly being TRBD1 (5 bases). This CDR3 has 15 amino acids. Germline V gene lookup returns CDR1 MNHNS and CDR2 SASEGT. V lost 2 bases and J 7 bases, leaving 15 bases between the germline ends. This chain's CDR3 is CASSERGRVRNEQFF. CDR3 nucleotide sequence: TGTGCCAGCAGTGAAAGGGGAAGGGTCAGGAATGAGCAGTTCTTC.

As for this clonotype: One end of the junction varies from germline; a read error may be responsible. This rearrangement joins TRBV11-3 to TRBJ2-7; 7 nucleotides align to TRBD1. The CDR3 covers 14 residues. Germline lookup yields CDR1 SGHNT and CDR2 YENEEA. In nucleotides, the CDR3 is TGTGCAAGCAGTCCGCACAGGGGCGTGTACGATCAGTACTTC. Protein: CASSPHRGVYDQYF.

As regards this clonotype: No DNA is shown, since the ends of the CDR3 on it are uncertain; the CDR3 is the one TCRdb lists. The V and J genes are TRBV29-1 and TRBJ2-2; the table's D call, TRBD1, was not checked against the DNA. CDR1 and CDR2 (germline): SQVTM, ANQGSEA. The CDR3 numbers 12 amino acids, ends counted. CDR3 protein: CSVAGGIRELFF.

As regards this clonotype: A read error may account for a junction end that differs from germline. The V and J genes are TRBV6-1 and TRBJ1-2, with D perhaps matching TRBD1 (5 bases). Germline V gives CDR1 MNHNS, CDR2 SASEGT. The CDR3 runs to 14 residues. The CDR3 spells CTSSEQVSNHGYTF. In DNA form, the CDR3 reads TGTACCAGCAGTGAACAGGTATCTAACCATGGCTACACCTTC.

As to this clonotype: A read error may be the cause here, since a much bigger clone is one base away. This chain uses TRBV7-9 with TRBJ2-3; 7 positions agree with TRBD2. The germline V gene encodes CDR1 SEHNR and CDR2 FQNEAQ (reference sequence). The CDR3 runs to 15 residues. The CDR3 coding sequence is TGTGCCAACAGCTTGTGGACTAGTCGCACAGATACGCAGTATTTT. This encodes CANSLWTSRTDTQYF.

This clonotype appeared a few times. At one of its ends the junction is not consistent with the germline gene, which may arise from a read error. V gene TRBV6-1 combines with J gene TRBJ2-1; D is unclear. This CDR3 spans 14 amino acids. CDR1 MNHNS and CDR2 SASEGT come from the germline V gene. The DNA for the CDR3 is TGTGCCAGCATTCCTAGAGGCGTAAACAATGATCAGTTCTTC. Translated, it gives CASIPRGVNNDQFF.

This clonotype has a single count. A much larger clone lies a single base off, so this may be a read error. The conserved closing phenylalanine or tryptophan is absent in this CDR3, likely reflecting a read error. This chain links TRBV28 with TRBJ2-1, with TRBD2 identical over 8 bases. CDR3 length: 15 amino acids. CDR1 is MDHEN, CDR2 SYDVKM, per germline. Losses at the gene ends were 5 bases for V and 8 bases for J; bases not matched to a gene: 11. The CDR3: CASSPSGGRLYEQFL. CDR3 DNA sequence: TGTGCCAGCAGTCCATCAGGCGGGAGGTTATATGAGCAGTTCTTA.

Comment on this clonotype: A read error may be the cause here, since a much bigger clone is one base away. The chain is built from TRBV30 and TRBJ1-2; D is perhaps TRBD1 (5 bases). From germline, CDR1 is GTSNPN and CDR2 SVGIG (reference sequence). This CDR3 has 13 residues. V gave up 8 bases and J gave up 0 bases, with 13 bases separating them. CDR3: CARSRGSNYGYTF. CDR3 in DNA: TGTGCCCGGTCAAGGGGTTCTAACTATGGCTACACCTTC.

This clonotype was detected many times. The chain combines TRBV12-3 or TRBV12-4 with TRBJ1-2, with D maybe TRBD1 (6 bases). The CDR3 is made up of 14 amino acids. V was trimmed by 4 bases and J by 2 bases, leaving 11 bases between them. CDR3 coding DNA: TGTGCCAGCAGTTCCGACAGGCGGAACTATGGCTACACCTTC. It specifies CASSSDRRNYGYTF.

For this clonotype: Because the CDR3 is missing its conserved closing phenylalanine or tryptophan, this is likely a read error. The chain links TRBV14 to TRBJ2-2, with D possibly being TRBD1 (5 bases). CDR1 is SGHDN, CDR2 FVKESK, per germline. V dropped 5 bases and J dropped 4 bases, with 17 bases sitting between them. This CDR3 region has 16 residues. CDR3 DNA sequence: TGTGCCAGCAGCTCCCGGGCAGGGAAAGGCACCGGGGAGCTGTTTTCT. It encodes CASSSRAGKGTGELFS.

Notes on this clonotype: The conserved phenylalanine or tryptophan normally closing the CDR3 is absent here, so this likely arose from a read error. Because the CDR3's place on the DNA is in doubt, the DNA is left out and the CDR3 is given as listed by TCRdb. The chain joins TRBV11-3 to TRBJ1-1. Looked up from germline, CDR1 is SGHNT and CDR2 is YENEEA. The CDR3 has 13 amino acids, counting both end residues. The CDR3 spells CASSLGENTEASP.

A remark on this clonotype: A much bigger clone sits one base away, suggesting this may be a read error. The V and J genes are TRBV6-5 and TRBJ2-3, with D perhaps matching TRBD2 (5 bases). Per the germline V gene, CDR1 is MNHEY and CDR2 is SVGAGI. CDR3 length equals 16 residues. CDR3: CASNYSKGRRRDTQYF. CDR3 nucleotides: TGTGCCAGCAATTACTCGAAGGGCAGGAGGAGAGATACGCAGTATTTT.

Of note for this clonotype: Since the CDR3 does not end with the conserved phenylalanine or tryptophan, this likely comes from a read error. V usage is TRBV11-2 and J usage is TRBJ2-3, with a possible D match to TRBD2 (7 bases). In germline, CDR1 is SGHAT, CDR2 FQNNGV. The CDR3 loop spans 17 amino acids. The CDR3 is CASNLGGLTYTSDTQYY. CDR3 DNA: TGTGCCAGCAACTTAGGGGGACTAACGTACACGTCAGATACGCAGTATTAC.